What follows are 6 T cell receptor beta chains derived from one specimen sequenced in a study of T cell responses to AZD1222 COVID-19 vaccine. Repertoires were generated with immunoSEQ multiplex PCR, while TCRdb's copy carries only in-frame clones and drops some. In the table there are 200,000 to 300,000 clones, approximately 93% of which are singletons. Sequencing used peripheral blood, obtained on day 0 of AZD1222 vaccination. These receptors were collected from an adult in good health.

The chain employs TRBV4-1 and TRBJ1-6; TRBD1 aligns across 8 bases. The CDR3 spans 15 residues. CDR1 is MGHRA and CDR2 is YSYEKL in the germline V gene. Trimming took 4 bases from V and 10 from J; bases not matched to a gene: 9. As DNA, the CDR3 is TGCGCCAGCAGCCCTGGTGGGCAGGGGGCATCACCCCTCCACTTT. This encodes CASSPGGQGASPLHF.

This chain links TRBV27 with TRBJ1-2; a possible D gene is TRBD1 (6 bases). The CDR3 is 15 amino acids. Trimming cost V 5 bases and J 5 bases, with 18 bases left between them. The germline CDR1 and CDR2 sequences are MNHEY and SMNVEV (reference sequence). This CDR3 is CASSPKPDSEYGYTF. The CDR3 DNA reads as TGTGCCAGCAGTCCAAAGCCGGACAGCGAATATGGCTACACCTTC.

The chain has TRBV5-6 and TRBJ1-4, with D possibly being TRBD1 (6 bases). Germline-derived CDR1 and CDR2 are SGHDT and YYEEEE. The V gene lost 4 bases and the J gene lost 0 bases, with 10 bases spanning the gap. The CDR3 loop spans 15 amino acids. CDR3 in amino acids: CASSQTGSTNEKLFF. CDR3 nucleotides: TGTGCCAGCAGCCAGACAGGCTCAACTAATGAAAAACTGTTTTTT. Drawing the rest from reference TRBV5-6 and TRBJ1-4, the complete variable domain is DAGVTQSPTHLIKTRGQQVTLRCSPKSGHDTVSWYQQALGQGPQFIFQYYEEEERQRGNFPDRFSGHQFPNYSSELNVNALLLGDSALYLCASSQTGSTNEKLFFGSGTQLSVL.

The J gene is TRBJ1-3, the V gene TRBV25-1, with D tentatively TRBD1 (5 bases). The CDR3 is 14 amino acids. Germline values: CDR1 MGHDK, CDR2 SYGVNS. Trimming removed 2 bases at V and 0 bases at J, with 5 bases between. This chain's CDR3 is CASSEGASGNTIYF. The CDR3 nucleotides are TGTGCCAGCAGTGAAGGGGCCTCTGGAAACACCATATATTTT. Looking up the rest from reference TRBV25-1 and TRBJ1-3 gives the full variable domain: EADIYQTPRYLVIGTGKKITLECSQTMGHDKMYWYQQDPGMELHLIHYSYGVNSTEKGDLSSESTVSRIRTEHFPLTLESARPSHTSQYLCASSEGASGNTIYFGEGSWLTVV.

The rearrangement uses TRBV4-3 and TRBJ2-3, with D unclear. CDR3 length: 15 amino acids. V shed 0 bases and J shed 2 bases, with 9 bases lying between them. Germline V gene data show CDR1 as LGHNA and CDR2 as YSLEER. The CDR3 region has the DNA TGCGCCAGCAGCCAAGATCGCGTAATCACAGATACGCAGTATTTT. This encodes CASSQDRVITDTQYF.

This rearrangement joins TRBV9 to TRBJ2-3; D is unresolved. V was cut by 0 bases and J by 0 bases, with 11 bases left in between. CDR1 and CDR2 from the germline V gene are SGDLS and YYNGEE. This CDR3 comprises 16 residues. CDR3 amino acids: CASSVGTPASTDTQYF. The CDR3 DNA follows: TGTGCCAGCAGCGTAGGTACACCTGCTAGCACAGATACGCAGTATTTT.